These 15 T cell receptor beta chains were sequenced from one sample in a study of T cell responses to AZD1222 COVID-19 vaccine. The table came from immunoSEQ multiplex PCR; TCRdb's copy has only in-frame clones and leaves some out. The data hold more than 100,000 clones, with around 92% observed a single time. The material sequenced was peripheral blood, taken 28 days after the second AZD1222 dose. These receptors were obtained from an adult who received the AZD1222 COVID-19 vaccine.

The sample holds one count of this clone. Here the CDR3 reads CATSGPGGNTIYF. In nucleotides, the CDR3 is TGTGCCACCAGTGGTCCAGGGGGAAACACCATATATTTT. The chain carries TRBV24-1 and TRBJ1-3; tentatively, D is TRBD1 (5 bases). Trimming removed 5 bases at V and 4 bases at J, with 8 bases between. The CDR3 runs 13 residues. Germline CDR1 reads KGHDR; CDR2 reads SFDVKD.

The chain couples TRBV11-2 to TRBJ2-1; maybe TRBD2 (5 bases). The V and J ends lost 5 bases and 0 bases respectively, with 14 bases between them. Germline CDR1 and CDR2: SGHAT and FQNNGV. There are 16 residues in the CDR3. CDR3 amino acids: CASSPGLGYSYNEQFF. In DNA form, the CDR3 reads TGTGCCAGCAGCCCCGGACTGGGGTACTCCTACAATGAGCAGTTCTTC.

CDR3 protein: CASSLQTGSNQPQHF. The DNA for the CDR3 is TGTGCCAGCAGCCTACAGACAGGGAGCAATCAGCCCCAGCATTTT. V is TRBV7-2 and J is TRBJ1-5; TRBD1 agrees at 7 bases. Losses at the gene ends were 5 bases for V and 1 base for J; bases not matched to a gene: 5. CDR3 length: 15 residues. The germline gives CDR1 SGHTA, CDR2 FQGNSA.

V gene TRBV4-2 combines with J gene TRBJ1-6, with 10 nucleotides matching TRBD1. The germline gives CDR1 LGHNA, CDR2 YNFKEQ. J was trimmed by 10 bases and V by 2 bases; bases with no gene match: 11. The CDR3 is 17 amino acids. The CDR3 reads CASSQREDWTGGSPLHF. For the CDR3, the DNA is TGTGCCAGCAGCCAACGAGAGGATTGGACAGGGGGATCACCCCTCCACTTT.

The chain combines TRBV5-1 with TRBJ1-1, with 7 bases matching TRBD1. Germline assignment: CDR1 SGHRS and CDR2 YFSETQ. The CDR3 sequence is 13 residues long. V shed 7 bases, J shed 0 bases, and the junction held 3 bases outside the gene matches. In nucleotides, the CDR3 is TGCGCCAGCCGGGACAGCATGAACACTGAAGCTTTCTTT. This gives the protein CASRDSMNTEAFF. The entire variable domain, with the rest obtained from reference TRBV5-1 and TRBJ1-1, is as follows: KAGVTQTPRYLIKTRGQQVTLSCSPISGHRSVSWYQQTPGQGLQFLFEYFSETQRNKGNFPGRFSGRQFSNSRSEMNVSTLELGDSALYLCASRDSMNTEAFFGQGTRLTVV.

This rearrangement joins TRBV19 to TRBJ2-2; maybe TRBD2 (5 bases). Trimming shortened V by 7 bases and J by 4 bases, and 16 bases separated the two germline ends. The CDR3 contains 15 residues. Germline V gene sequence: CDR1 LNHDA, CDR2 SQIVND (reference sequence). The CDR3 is CASTGTSSLTGELFF. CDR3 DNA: TGTGCCAGTACAGGTACTAGTAGTCTCACCGGGGAGCTGTTTTTT.

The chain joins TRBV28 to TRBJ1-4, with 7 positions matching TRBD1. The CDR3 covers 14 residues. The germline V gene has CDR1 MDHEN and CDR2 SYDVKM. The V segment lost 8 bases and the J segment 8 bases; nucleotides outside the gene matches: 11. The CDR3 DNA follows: TGTGCCAGCGGAAGGACAGGTGTGTGGGAAAAACTGTTTTTT. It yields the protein CASGRTGVWEKLFF.

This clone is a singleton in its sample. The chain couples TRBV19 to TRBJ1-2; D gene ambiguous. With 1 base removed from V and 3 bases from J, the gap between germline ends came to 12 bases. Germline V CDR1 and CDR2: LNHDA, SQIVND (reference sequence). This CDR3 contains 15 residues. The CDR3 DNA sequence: TGTGCCAGTAGTATAGCGGTTGGAGTCTACTATGGCTACACCTTC. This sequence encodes CASSIAVGVYYGYTF.

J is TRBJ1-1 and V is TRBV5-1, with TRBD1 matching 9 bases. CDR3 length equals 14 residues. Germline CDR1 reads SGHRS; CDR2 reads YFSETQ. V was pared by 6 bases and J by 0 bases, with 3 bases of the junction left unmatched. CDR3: CASTRDRVNTEAFF. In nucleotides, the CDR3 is TGCGCCAGCACCCGGGACAGGGTGAACACTGAAGCTTTCTTT.

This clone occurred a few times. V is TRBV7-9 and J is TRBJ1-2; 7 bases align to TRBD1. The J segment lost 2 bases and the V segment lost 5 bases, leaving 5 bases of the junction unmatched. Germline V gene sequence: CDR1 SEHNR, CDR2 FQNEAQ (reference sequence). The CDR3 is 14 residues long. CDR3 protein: CASSTTGTNYGYTF. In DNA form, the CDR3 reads TGTGCCAGCAGCACGACAGGGACCAACTATGGCTACACCTTC.

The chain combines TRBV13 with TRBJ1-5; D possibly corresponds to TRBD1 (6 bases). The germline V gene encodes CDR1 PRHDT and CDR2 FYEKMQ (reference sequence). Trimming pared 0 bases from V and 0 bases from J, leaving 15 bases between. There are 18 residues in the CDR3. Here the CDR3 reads CASSLGSLQGYSNQPQHF. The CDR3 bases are TGTGCCAGCAGCTTAGGTAGCCTACAGGGATATAGCAATCAGCCCCAGCATTTT.

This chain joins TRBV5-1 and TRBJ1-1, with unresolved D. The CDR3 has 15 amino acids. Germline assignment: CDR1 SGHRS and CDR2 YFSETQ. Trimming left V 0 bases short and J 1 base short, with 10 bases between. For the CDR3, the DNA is TGCGCCAGCAGCTTGGCGACGGGGTGGAACACTGAAGCTTTCTTT. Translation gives CASSLATGWNTEAFF.

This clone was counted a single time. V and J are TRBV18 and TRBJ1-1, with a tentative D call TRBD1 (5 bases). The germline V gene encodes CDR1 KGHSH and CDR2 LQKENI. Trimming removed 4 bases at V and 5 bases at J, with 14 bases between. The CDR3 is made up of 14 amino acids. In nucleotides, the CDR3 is TGTGCCAGCTCACTTGGGGCGTTATGGACTGAAGCTTTCTTT. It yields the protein CASSLGALWTEAFF.

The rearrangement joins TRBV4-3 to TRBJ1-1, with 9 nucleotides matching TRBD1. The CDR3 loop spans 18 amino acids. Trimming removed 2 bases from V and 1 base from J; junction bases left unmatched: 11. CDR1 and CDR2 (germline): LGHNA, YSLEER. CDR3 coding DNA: TGCGCCAGCAGCCAATCAACTGGGACAGGGAGATGGAACACTGAAGCTTTCTTT. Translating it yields CASSQSTGTGRWNTEAFF.

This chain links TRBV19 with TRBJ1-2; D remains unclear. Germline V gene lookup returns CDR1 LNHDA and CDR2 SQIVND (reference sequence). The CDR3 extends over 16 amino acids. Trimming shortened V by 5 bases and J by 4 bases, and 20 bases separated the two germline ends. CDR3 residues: CASSVPSGQPLYGYTF. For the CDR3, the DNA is TGTGCCAGTAGTGTCCCATCCGGGCAGCCTCTCTATGGCTACACCTTC.